This T cell receptor beta chain emerged from a study of T-cell reconstitution after alpha-beta-depleted transplantation in children. Study-level points and caveats: At the one-year point after transplant, T-cell counts and TCRbeta diversity were found to come mostly from T cells that had been newly produced. Several hundred expanded graft clones reportedly were the source of alpha-beta T cells about two months after transplant.

Unique molecular identifiers featured in how the TCRbeta library was prepared. Each CDR3 protein gets one entry after TCRdb re-called the PCR reads with MiXCR. This table holds about 580,000 distinct CDR3 sequences, 23% found once. There are 15 residues in the CDR3. Germline V gene sequence: CDR1 DFQATT, CDR2 SNEGSKA (reference sequence). Unmatched junction bases numbered 10, after V lost 3 bases and J lost 7 bases. This clonotype has only a few counts. What it recognizes is unknown. This rearrangement joins TRBV20-1 to TRBJ1-5, with TRBD1 matching 9 bases. The material sequenced was PBMCs, mostly from graft donor cells, taken 360 days after TCRalphabeta/CD19-depleted stem cell transplant. This clonotype originated in a boy younger than two who had a stem cell transplant for acute myeloid leukemia, so the T cells may come from the graft donor. The CDR3 loop is CSARSGTGTLQPQHF. The CDR3 DNA reads TGCAGTGCTAGGTCAGGGACAGGGACTTTGCAGCCCCAGCATTTT.